The 2 T cell receptor beta chains below come from one sample, sequenced in a study of OX40 agonist ivuxolimab in advanced cancers. Sequenced by immunoSEQ multiplex PCR; TCRdb stores in-frame clones only, minus some. The table lists more than 15,000 clones, approximately 84% of them singletons, with over 60% in the top ten. The source was CD4+ or CD8+ T cells sorted from blood, collected in a trial of the OX40 agonist ivuxolimab. The receptors derive from an adult with an advanced solid tumor such as melanoma, head and neck, liver or kidney cancer.

The chain joins TRBV27 to TRBJ2-1; 7 bases map to TRBD2. Losses at the gene ends were 3 bases for V and 0 bases for J; bases not matched to a gene: 2. Germline lookup yields CDR1 MNHEY and CDR2 SMNVEV (reference sequence). The CDR3 sequence is 15 residues long. CDR3 region: CASSLGGSSYNEQFF. CDR3 DNA: TGTGCCAGCAGTTTGGGCGGGAGCTCCTACAATGAGCAGTTCTTC.

The V gene is TRBV27, the J gene TRBJ1-1; a weak D match, TRBD1 (6 bases). V was shortened by 3 bases and J by 5 bases, with 10 bases between the two germline ends. CDR3 length: 13 amino acids. CDR1 is MNHEY, CDR2 SMNVEV, per germline (reference sequence). This CDR3 is CASSLGGGTEAFF. The CDR3 coding sequence is TGTGCCAGCAGTTTGGGAGGGGGTACTGAAGCTTTCTTT.